What follows describes a single TCR beta chain. Its matching antigen is unknown. These data belong to a study of blood T cells in healthy people across ages. A second PCR of about 7 to 12 cycles used a sample-barcoded 5' primer and a J-beta primer mix. TCRdb analysed the 5' RACE reads with MiXCR anew, one entry per CDR3 protein. The sample consists of approximately 790,000 distinct CDR3 sequences, about 59% of them appearing once. Findings and limits, study-wide: Diversity was higher, and naive CD4+ cells more numerous, in long-lived donors than in aged donors. Per-million-T-cell TCR beta diversity fell roughly linearly with age.

Caucasian individuals from Russia who were healthy and aged about 6 to 90 acted as donors. The CDR3 covers 15 residues. Germline CDR1 is SGHTA and CDR2 is FQGNSA. Losses at the gene ends were 2 bases for V and 5 bases for J; bases not matched to a gene: 6. This TCR came from a young man in good health. The sample was blood. The chain combines TRBV7-2 with TRBJ2-4; the match to TRBD1 covers 7 bases. The CDR3 spells CASSLFGTGENIQYF. The CDR3 region has the DNA TGTGCCAGCAGCTTATTCGGCACAGGGGAAAACATTCAGTACTTC.